This T cell receptor beta chain stems from a study of technical replicates of blood from a few donors. The CDR3 covers 13 residues. CDR1 SEHNR and CDR2 FQNEAQ come from the germline V gene (reference sequence). Losses at the gene ends were 4 bases for V and 8 bases for J; bases not matched to a gene: 7. Sequencing used immunoSEQ multiplex PCR; TCRdb keeps in-frame clones, though not all of them. Of about 79,000 clones listed, about nine tenths are singletons. The sample taken for sequencing was T cells isolated from PBMCs. The rearrangement links TRBV7-9 to TRBJ1-1, with 7 bases that match TRBD1. This TCR came from a human donor in good health. Some clones in this sample may be carry-over from other donors' samples. CDR3 DNA: TGTGCCAGCAGCTCAAAATCGACAGGGGAAGCTTTCTTT. Protein product: CASSSKSTGEAFF.